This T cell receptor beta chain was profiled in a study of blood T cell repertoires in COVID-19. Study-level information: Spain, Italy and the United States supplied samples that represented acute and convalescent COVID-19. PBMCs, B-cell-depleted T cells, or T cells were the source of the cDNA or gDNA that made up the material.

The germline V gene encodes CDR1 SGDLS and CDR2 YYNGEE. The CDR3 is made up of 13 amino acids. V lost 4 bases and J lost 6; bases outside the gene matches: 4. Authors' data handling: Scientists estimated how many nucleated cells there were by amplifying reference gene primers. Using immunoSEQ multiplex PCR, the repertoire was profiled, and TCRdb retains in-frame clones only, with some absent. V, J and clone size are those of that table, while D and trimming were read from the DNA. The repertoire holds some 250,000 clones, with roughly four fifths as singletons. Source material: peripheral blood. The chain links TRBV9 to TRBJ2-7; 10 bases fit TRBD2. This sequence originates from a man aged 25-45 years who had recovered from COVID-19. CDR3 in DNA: TGTGCCAGCAGCCTTTCTAGCGGGGGCGAGCAGTACTTC. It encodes CASSLSSGGEQYF.